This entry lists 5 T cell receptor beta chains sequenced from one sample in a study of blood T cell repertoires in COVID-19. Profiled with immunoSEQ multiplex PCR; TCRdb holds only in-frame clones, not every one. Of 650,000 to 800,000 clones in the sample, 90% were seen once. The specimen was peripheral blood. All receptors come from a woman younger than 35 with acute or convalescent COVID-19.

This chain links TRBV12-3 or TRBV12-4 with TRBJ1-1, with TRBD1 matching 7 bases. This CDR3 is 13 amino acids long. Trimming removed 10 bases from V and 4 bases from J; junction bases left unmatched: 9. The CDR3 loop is CAIRGALGTEAFF. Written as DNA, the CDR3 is TGTGCCATCAGGGGGGCGCTGGGCACTGAAGCTTTCTTT.

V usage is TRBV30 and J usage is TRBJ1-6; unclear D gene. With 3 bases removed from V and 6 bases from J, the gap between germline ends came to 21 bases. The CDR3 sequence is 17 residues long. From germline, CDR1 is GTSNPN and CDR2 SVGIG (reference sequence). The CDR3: CAWRMRLVDGVNSPLHF. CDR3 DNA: TGTGCCTGGAGGATGCGTCTTGTAGATGGAGTTAATTCACCCCTCCACTTT.

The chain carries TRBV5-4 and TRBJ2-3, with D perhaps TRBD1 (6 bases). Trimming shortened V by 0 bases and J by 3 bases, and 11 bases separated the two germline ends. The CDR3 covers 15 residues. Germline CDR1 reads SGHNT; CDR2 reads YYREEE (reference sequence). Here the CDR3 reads CASSLEGVVTDTQYF. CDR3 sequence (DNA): TGTGCCAGCAGCTTGGAGGGGGTTGTGACAGATACGCAGTATTTT.

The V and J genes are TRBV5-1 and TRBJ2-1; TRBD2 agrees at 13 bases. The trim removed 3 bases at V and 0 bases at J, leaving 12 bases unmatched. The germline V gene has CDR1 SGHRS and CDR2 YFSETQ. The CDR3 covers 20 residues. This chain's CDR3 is CASSSITGTSGTSSYNEQFF. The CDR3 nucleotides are TGCGCCAGCAGCTCCATTACCGGGACTAGCGGGACTAGCTCCTACAATGAGCAGTTCTTC.

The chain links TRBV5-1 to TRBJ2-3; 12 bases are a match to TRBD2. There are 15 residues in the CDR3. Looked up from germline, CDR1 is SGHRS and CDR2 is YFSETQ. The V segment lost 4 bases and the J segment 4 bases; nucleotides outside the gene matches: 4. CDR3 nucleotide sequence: TGCGCCAGCAGCCAACTAGCGGGGGGCTCAGATACGCAGTATTTT. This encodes CASSQLAGGSDTQYF.